The clone carrying this TCR beta chain was recorded only once. Source study methods: Estimation of nucleated cell counts was performed using reference gene primer amplification. Method: immunoSEQ multiplex PCR; TCRdb's copy keeps in-frame clones and lacks some. V and J calls and clone size come straight from that table; D and trimming were deduced from the DNA. The table includes around 190,000 clones, roughly nine tenths detected once. This entry comes from a study of blood T cell repertoires in COVID-19. Overall study: Italy, Spain and the United States were the sources of the convalescent and acute COVID-19 samples.

Trimming cost V 0 bases and J 2 bases, with 8 bases left between them. Germline V CDR1 and CDR2: GTSNPN, SVGIG (reference sequence). The CDR3 has 13 residues. Material for sequencing was peripheral blood. The source is a man between 18 and 35 years old who had recovered from COVID-19. The V call is TRBV30, the J call TRBJ2-7, with D unresolved. The CDR3 nucleotides are TGTGCCTGGAGTGTAAATAGCCCCTACGAGCAGTACTTC. Its translation is CAWSVNSPYEQYF.